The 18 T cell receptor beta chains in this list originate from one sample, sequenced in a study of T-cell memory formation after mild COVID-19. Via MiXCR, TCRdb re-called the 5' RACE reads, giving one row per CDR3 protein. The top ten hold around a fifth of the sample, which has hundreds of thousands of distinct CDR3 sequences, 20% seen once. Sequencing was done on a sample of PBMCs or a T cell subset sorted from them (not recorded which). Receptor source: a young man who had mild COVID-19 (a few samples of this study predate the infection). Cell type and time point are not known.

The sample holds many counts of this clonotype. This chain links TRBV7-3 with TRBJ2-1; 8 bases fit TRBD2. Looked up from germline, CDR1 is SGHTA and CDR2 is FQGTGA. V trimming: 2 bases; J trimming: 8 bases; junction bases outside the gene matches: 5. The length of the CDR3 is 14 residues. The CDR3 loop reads CASSLAGGGYEQFF. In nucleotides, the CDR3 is TGTGCCAGCAGCTTAGCGGGGGGCGGCTATGAGCAGTTCTTC.

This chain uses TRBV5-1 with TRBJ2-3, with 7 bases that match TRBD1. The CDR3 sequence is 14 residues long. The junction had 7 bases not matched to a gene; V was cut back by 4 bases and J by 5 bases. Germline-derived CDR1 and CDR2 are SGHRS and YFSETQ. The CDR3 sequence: CASSRDSELDTQYF. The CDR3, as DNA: TGCGCCAGCAGCCGGGACAGCGAATTAGATACGCAGTATTTT.

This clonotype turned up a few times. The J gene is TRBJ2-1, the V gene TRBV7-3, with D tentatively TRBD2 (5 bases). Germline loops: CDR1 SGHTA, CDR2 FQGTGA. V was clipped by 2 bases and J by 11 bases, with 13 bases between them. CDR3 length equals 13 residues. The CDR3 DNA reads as TGTGCCAGCAGCTTAGATTTGGAGACTAAGCAGTTCTTC. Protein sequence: CASSLDLETKQFF.

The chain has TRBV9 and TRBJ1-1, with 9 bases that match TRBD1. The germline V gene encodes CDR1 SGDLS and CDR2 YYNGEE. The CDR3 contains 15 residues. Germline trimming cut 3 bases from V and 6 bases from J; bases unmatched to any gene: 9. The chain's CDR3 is CASSGQQGAVSEAFF. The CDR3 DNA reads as TGTGCCAGCAGCGGACAACAGGGGGCCGTCTCTGAAGCTTTCTTT.

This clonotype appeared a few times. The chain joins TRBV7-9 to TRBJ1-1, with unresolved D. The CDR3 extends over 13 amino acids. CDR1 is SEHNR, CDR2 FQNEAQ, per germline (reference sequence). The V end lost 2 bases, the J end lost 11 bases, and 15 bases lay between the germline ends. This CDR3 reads CASSLPPGQGAFF. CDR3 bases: TGTGCCAGCAGCTTACCTCCCGGTCAAGGGGCTTTCTTT.

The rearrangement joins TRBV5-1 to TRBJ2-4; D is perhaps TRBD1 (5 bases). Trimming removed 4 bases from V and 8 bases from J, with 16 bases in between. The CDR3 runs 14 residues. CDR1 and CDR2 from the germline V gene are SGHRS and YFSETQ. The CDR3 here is CASSLGQTTDIQYF. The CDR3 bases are TGCGCCAGCAGCCTAGGACAAACCACGGACATTCAGTACTTC.

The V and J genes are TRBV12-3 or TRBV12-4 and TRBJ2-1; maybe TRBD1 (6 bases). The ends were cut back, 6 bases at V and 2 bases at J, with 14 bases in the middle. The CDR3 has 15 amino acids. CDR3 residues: CASSMDRGTYNEQFF. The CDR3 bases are TGTGCCAGCAGCATGGACAGAGGCACCTACAATGAGCAGTTCTTC.

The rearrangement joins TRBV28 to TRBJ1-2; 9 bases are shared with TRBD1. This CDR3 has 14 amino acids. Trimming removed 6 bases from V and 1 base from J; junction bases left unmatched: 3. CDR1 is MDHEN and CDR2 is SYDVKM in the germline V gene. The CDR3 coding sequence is TGTGCCAGCAGCAGACAGGGGGGTAACTATGGCTACACCTTC. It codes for CASSRQGGNYGYTF.

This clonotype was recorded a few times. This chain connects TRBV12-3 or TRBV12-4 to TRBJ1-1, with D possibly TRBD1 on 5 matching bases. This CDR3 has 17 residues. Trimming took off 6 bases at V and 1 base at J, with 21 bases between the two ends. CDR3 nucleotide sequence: TGTGCCAGCAGCCCAGCCCTCCAGACAGTCGAGAACACTGAAGCTTTCTTT. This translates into CASSPALQTVENTEAFF.

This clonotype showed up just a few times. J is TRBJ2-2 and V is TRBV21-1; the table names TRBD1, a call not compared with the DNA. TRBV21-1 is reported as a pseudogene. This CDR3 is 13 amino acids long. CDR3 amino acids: CASSKRGFGELFF. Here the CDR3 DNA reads TGTGCCAGCAGCAAAAGGGGGTTCGGGGAGCTGTTTTTT.

The CDR3 DNA reads TGCGCCAGCAGCCGGCTTAAGTGCGAGCAGTACGTC. This gives the protein CASSRLKCEQYV. The J gene is TRBJ2-7, the V gene TRBV5-1; no definite D call. Between the trimmed V and J ends, which lost 4 bases and 6 bases, there was a span of 11 bases. The CDR3 loop spans 12 amino acids. Germline CDR1 and CDR2: SGHRS and YFSETQ.

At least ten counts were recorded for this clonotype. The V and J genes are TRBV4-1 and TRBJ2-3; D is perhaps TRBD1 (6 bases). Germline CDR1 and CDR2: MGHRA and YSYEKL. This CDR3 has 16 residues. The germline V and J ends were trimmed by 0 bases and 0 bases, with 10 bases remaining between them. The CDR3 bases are TGCGCCAGCAGCCAAGAACAGGGCCCCAGCACAGATACGCAGTATTTT. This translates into CASSQEQGPSTDTQYF.

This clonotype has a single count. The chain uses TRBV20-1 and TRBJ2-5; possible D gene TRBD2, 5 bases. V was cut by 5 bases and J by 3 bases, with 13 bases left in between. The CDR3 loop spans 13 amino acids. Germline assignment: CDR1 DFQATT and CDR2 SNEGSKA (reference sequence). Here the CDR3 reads CSAASSLEETQYF. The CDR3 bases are TGCAGTGCTGCTAGCAGCCTGGAAGAGACCCAGTACTTC.

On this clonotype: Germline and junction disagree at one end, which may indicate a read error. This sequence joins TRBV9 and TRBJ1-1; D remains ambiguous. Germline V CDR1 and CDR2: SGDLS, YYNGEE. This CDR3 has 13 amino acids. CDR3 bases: TGTGTCAGCAGCGTAGGACTGAAGGGTGAAGCTTTCTTT. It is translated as CVSSVGLKGEAFF.

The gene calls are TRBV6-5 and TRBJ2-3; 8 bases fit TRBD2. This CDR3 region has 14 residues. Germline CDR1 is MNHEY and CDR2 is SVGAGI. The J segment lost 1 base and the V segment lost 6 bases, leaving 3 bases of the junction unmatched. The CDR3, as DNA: TGTGCCAGCAGAGCGGGGGTCGGCACAGATACGCAGTATTTT. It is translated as CASRAGVGTDTQYF.

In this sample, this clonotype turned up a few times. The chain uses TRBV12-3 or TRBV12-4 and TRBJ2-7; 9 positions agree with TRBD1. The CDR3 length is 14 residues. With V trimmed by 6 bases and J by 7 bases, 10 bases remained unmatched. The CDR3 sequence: CASSPGQGSGEQYV. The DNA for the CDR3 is TGTGCCAGCAGCCCGGGACAGGGCAGTGGAGAGCAGTACGTC.

CDR3: CASSLWGSSTDTQYF. CDR3 DNA sequence: TGTGCCAGCAGCTTATGGGGGTCTAGCACAGATACGCAGTATTTT. The V call is TRBV11-2, the J call TRBJ2-3, with D perhaps TRBD1 or TRBD2 (5 bases each). Trimming cost V 2 bases and J 0 bases, with 9 bases left between them. The CDR3 loop spans 15 amino acids. CDR1 and CDR2 (germline): SGHAT, FQNNGV.

The CDR3 DNA reads TGCGCCAGCAGCTTGCCGGGAGTAGAAGCTTTCTTT. Translation: CASSLPGVEAFF. The chain joins TRBV5-1 to TRBJ1-1, with no clear D. The length of the CDR3 is 12 residues. V was clipped by 1 base and J by 8 bases, with 9 bases between them. Germline loops: CDR1 SGHRS, CDR2 YFSETQ.